This T cell receptor beta chain was found in a study of OX40 agonist ivuxolimab in advanced cancers. At the level of the whole study: Ivuxolimab was an agonistic, fully human IgG2 monoclonal antibody directed against OX40 (CD134), a costimulatory receptor. The paper describes the monotherapy dose-escalation part (N = 52 patients) of the phase I trial of ivuxolimab. Prior anti-PD-1, anti-PD-L1 or anti-CTLA-4 therapy was permitted, and approximately 39% of dose-escalation patients had received checkpoint inhibitors. Partial responses occurred in three dose-escalation patients, of whom one had hepatocellular carcinoma and two had cutaneous melanoma. Intravenous ivuxolimab was administered to patients every 2 weeks at six dose levels: 0.01, 0.1, 0.3, 1.5, 3 and 10 mg/kg. Of the approximately 50 dose-escalation patients, hepatocellular carcinoma was present in about 19, melanoma in approximately 15, renal cell carcinoma in 9 and head and neck cancer in 9. Peripheral TCRbeta sequencing aimed to test whether ivuxolimab altered TCR sequence diversity and caused clonal T-cell expansion. In the dose-escalation cohort, over 65% of patients were male, and the mean age was approximately 64 years, with a range of 23 to 79.

The trial excluded patients who had a history of autoimmune disease or who were on systemic immunosuppression. Peripheral blood for TCR sequencing was drawn from every dose cohort at baseline, at cycle 4 day 1 and at cycle 7 day 1. The samples were taken from a phase I, first-in-human, multicenter, open-label dose-escalation trial of ivuxolimab. Adults with locally advanced or metastatic melanoma, renal cell, hepatocellular, or head and neck squamous cell carcinoma were enrolled in the trial. CD4+ and CD8+ T cells were sorted separately from peripheral blood before TCR sequencing. The research as a whole found: Which antigens the clonally expanded peripheral T cells were specific for was not determined. Partial responders in the 0.1-3.0 mg/kg groups had among the lowest normalized peripheral clonal expansion, especially among CD8+ T cells. On average, CD8+ T cells showed more expanded clones than CD4+ T cells after ivuxolimab. At doses of 0.1 to 3.0 mg/kg, clonal expansion of both CD4+ and CD8+ T cells in blood was seen between baseline and week 6. Low levels of normalized T-cell clonal expansion were also shown by some nonresponding patients.

To sequence the TCRbeta CDR3 region, genomic DNA was isolated from the sorted cells. The immunoSEQ Assay was used for sequencing of TCRbeta CDR3 regions. Not all clones reach the TCRdb copy of this immuneACCESS table, which keeps in-frame sequences only. Checked studies attribute under half of the gap to unresolved V genes and leave the rest unexplained. The sample has roughly 56,000 clones on record, more than 75% of them singletons. Of the sample, about 3% falls within the top ten clones. The germline V gene (reference sequence) sets CDR1 to LNHDA and CDR2 to SQIVND. At the junction V is shortened by 0 bases and J by 4 bases; bases outside the gene matches: 5. The CDR3, cysteine through phenylalanine, is 16 amino acids long. Solely the CDR3 DNA is kept, with 48 bases framed from the first base. Of note for this clone: The specificity of this receptor is unknown. The record has no base qualities; no much larger clone is one base away.

The chain links TRBV19 with TRBJ2-3; TRBD2 lines up with 9 middle nucleotides. This TCR derives from an adult with an advanced solid tumor such as melanoma, head and neck, liver or kidney cancer. The sequencing here drew on CD4+ or CD8+ T cells sorted from blood, taken in a trial of the OX40 agonist ivuxolimab. The DNA sequence reads TGTGCCAGTAGTATAGAGCCGACTAGCGGTCCAGATACGCAGTATTTT. Its translation reads: CASSIEPTSGPDTQYF. The variable domain in full, with residues beyond the CDR3 obtained from the reference TRBV19 and TRBJ2-3 genes, is DGGITQSPKYLFRKEGQNVTLSCEQNLNHDAMYWYRQDPGQGLRLIYYSQIVNDFQKGDIAEGYSVSREKKESFPLTVTSAQKNPTAFYLCASSIEPTSGPDTQYFGPGTRLTVL.